This T cell receptor beta chain came from a study of blood T cell repertoires in COVID-19. Across the whole study: Donors in the United States, Italy and Spain gave samples during acute or convalescent COVID-19. PBMCs, B-cell-depleted T cells, or T cells were the source of the cDNA or gDNA that made up the material.

As originally analysed: Reference gene primer amplification gave nucleated cell count estimates. Method: immunoSEQ multiplex PCR; TCRdb's copy keeps in-frame clones and lacks some. The D gene and trimming were derived from the DNA, and the V and J assignments and clone size from that table. The sample consists of about 280,000 clones, roughly 87% of them appearing once. Germline assignment: CDR1 MNHEY and CDR2 SVGAGI. The CDR3 covers 14 residues. With 4 bases clipped from V and 9 bases from J, the junction kept 6 bases outside the gene matches. The sample taken for sequencing was peripheral blood. The gene calls are TRBV6-5 and TRBJ1-6, with 7 bases aligning to TRBD1. The TCR originated in a man aged 18-30 years with active or convalescent COVID-19. This CDR3 is CASSFDRASSPLHF. In DNA form, the CDR3 reads TGTGCCAGCAGTTTTGACAGGGCTTCTTCACCCCTCCACTTT.